This TCR beta chain was identified in a study of T cell responses to AZD1222 COVID-19 vaccine. General study findings and limits: A reported finding is that nearly half of spike-specific TCRs target unmutated variant regions.

There are 12 residues in the CDR3. V was clipped by 10 bases and J by 0 bases, with 10 bases between them. Samples with a second dose at about 4 or about 12 weeks were pooled together. With regard to this clone: Its cognate antigen is unknown.

Sequenced by immunoSEQ multiplex PCR; TCRdb stores in-frame clones only, minus some. The table shows roughly 150,000 clones, with about nine tenths occurring only once. The receptor was derived from an adult who received the AZD1222 COVID-19 vaccine. The V call is TRBV12-3 or TRBV12-4, the J call TRBJ2-7, with a tentative D call TRBD2 (5 bases). The sample consisted of peripheral blood, taken 28 days after the second AZD1222 dose. The CDR3 loop is CATRGPSYEQYF. The DNA of the CDR3 is TGTGCCACTCGGGGTCCCTCCTACGAGCAGTACTTC.